Listed below are T cell receptor beta chains from one sample, sequenced in a study of radiotherapy plus CTLA-4 blockade in lung cancer. The data were produced by immunoSEQ multiplex PCR, yet TCRdb's version contains in-frame clones alone and is incomplete. The data hold 55,000 or so clones, with roughly 79% observed a single time. The specimen was peripheral blood, collected from a patient treated with radiotherapy plus ipilimumab. All receptors derive from a human donor with non-small cell lung cancer whose response to radiotherapy plus ipilimumab could not be evaluated. The CDR3 runs from the conserved cysteine through the conserved F or W. A D gene is named only where the DNA matches it firmly. A row's size may be missing; if present it is once, few, many or a size class.

v_call	j_call	clone_size	d_call	cdr3_nt	cdr3_aa
TRBV19	TRBJ2-7	.	.	TGTGCCAGTAGTATAGGCGGGTTGGGCTCCTACGAGCAGTACTTC	CASSIGGLGSYEQYF
TRBV5-1	TRBJ2-4	.	TRBD2	TGCGCCAGCAGCCCTGCCGGGGGGTTAGCCAAAAACATTCAGTACTTC	CASSPAGGLAKNIQYF
TRBV6-5	TRBJ2-2	.	.	TGTGCCAGCAGTTACGGAGTCATTAACACCGGGGAGCTGTTTTTT	CASSYGVINTGELFF
TRBV5-1	TRBJ1-3	once	.	TGCGCCAGCAGCCCTGACTCGTGGGCTGGAAACACCATATATTTT	CASSPDSWAGNTIYF
TRBV11-2	TRBJ1-1	once	.	TGTGCCAGCAGCTCCTCCAGGACGGACATGAACACTGAAGCTTTCTTT	CASSSSRTDMNTEAFF
TRBV7-9	TRBJ1-5	.	.	TGTGCCAGAAGCTCAGGGGGCAATCAGCCCCAGCATTTT	CARSSGGNQPQHF
TRBV4-2	TRBJ2-3	.	.	TGTGCCAGCAGCCAAGATTTGGCAGTTCCCACAGATACGCAGTATTTT	CASSQDLAVPTDTQYF
TRBV19	TRBJ2-3	.	TRBD1	TGTGCCAGTAGTAGGCGGACAGGGAGGAGCACAGATACGCAGTATTTT	CASSRRTGRSTDTQYF
TRBV6-6	TRBJ2-7	few	.	TGTGCCAGCAGTTACAGTAGGGAGGTGGCCTACGAGCAGTACTTC	CASSYSREVAYEQYF
TRBV7-9	TRBJ1-1	.	.	TGTGCCAGCAGCCAGAGCCCCGGGGGGGCTTTCTTT	CASSQSPGGAFF
TRBV5-4	TRBJ2-5	.	TRBD1	TGTGCCAGCAGCTGGGACAGGGGGCGAGAGACCCAGTACTTC	CASSWDRGRETQYF
TRBV28	TRBJ1-2	.	TRBD1	TGTGCCAGCAGTTTAACAGGGGGCCTCTATGGCTACACCTTC	CASSLTGGLYGYTF
TRBV5-1	TRBJ1-1	.	.	TGCGCCAGCAGCCAGGGACAGAACACTGAAGCTTTCTTT	CASSQGQNTEAFF
TRBV19	TRBJ2-1	.	.	TGTGCCAGTAGGTCCATTTACAATGAGCAGTTCTTC	CASRSIYNEQFF
TRBV5-6	TRBJ2-5	.	TRBD2	TGTGCCAGCAGCTTCTTAGCGGGAGGAGAGACCCAGTACTTC	CASSFLAGGETQYF
TRBV4-1	TRBJ1-1	.	.	TGCGCCAGCAGCCAAGATGCCAGGTTCTTCACTGAAGCTTTCTTT	CASSQDARFFTEAFF
TRBV29-1	TRBJ1-4	.	.	TGCAGCGTTAGTGGTAGTGATGAAAAACTGTTTTTT	CSVSGSDEKLFF
TRBV18	TRBJ2-7	once	TRBD2	TGTGCCAGCTCACCACCGGGAGCGGGGGTTAGCTCCTACGAGCAGTACTTC	CASSPPGAGVSSYEQYF
TRBV28	TRBJ1-2	.	TRBD1	TGTGCCAGCAGCCCCGGGGGCAGGGGGGTATCCTATGGCTACACCTTC	CASSPGGRGVSYGYTF
TRBV27	TRBJ2-7	.	.	TGTGCCAGCGGGTTACAGGGAAGCTACGAGCAGTACTTC	CASGLQGSYEQYF
TRBV29-1	TRBJ1-2	.	.	TGCAGCGTTGAAGATTCGGTGAGCTATGGCTACACCTTC	CSVEDSVSYGYTF
TRBV27	TRBJ2-3	.	.	TGTGCCAGCAGCCCATATCCCTGGGGGACAAGCACAGATACGCAGTATTTT	CASSPYPWGTSTDTQYF
TRBV5-6	TRBJ2-3	.	TRBD2	TGTGCCAGCAGCTTGGAGTCGGGGGGAATAGGTGGTACGCAGTATTTT	CASSLESGGIGGTQYF
TRBV19	TRBJ1-2	few	TRBD1	TGTGCCAGTAGGAACAGGGGGGATAACTATGGCTACACCTTC	CASRNRGDNYGYTF
TRBV5-4	TRBJ1-4	.	.	TGTGCCAGCAGCTTGGGAGGGATTATTAATGAAAAACTGTTTTTT	CASSLGGIINEKLFF
TRBV7-8	TRBJ1-3	.	.	TGTGCCAGCAGCTTTGACGGACAGCGGCAAAACACCATATATTTT	CASSFDGQRQNTIYF
TRBV7-2	TRBJ2-3	.	TRBD2	TGTGCCACCTCGCGGGGGGGAATGAGCACAGATACGCAGTATTTT	CATSRGGMSTDTQYF
TRBV10-3	TRBJ1-2	.	TRBD1	TGTGCCATCAGTGACCAGGGACAGGGGAGGACGGGTGGCTACACCTTC	CAISDQGQGRTGGYTF
TRBV11-2	TRBJ1-2	few	.	TGTGCCAGCAGCTTAGCGGCGGCAGGGGAGCGCTACACCTTC	CASSLAAAGERYTF
TRBV12-5	TRBJ2-7	.	.	TGTGCTAGTGGTTTGGGATTTGGCGGAGTTTCCTACGAGCAGTACTTC	CASGLGFGGVSYEQYF
TRBV6-6	TRBJ2-3	.	TRBD2	TGTGCCAGCAGGGGACTAGCGGGACCAGATACGCAGTATTTT	CASRGLAGPDTQYF